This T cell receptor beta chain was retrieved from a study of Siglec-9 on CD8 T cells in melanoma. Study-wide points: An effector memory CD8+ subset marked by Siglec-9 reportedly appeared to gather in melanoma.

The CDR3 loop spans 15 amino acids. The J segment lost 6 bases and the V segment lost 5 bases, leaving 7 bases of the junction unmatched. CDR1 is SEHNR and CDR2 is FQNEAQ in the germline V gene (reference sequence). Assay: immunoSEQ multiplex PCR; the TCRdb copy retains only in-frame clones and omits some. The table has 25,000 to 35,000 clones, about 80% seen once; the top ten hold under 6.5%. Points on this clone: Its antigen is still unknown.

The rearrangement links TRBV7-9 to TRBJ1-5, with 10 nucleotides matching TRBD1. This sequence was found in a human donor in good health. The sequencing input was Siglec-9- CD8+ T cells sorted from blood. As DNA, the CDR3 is TGTGCCAGCAGCCCCCAGGGACAGGGGATTCAGCCCCAGCATTTT. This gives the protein CASSPQGQGIQPQHF.